This entry concerns a single T cell receptor (beta chain). What antigen it recognizes has not been identified. No per-base quality is available; no much larger clone lies one base away. The CDR3 holds 18 amino acids from the cysteine to the phenylalanine. The read is trimmed to its CDR3 DNA, 54 bases read in frame from base 1. CDR1 and CDR2, per the germline V gene (reference sequence), are LNHNV and YYDKDF. Trimming leaves V shorter by 4 bases and J shorter by 2 bases, with the junction holding 15 bases beyond the gene matches. The data were obtained in a study of STAT5B mutations in CD4+ large granular lymphocyte leukemia (dated 2022 in TCRdb). Study-level background: Among healthy controls, the CDR3 'QG' motif was associated with a particular HLA allele. TCRbeta repertoires of CD4+ T-cell large granular lymphocyte leukemia patients were compared with those of healthy blood donors. Flow cytometry on FACSCanto II or FACSVerse confirmed that purified fractions exceeded 95% purity among lymphocytes.

The immunoSEQ assay at survey resolution was used to sequence TCRbeta rearrangements from genomic DNA. The paper's data handling went like this. In the TCR sequencing data, the smallest productive clonotype frequency that could be detected was 2.59 x 10-5. Analyses included only productive TCRbeta rearrangements, meaning complete and in-frame sequences. Simpson clonality, calculated in the immunoSEQ Analyzer version 3.0, was used as the measure of sample clonality. Clones were categorized by frequency as very rare, small, medium, large (1-20%) or hyperexpanded (>20%). Generation probabilities were estimated with OLGA 1.2.3, V-gene circos plots were made with VDJtools, specificities were searched in VDJdb, and CDR3 motifs were identified with GLIPH. Not all clones reach the TCRdb copy of this immuneACCESS table, which keeps in-frame sequences only. Checked studies attribute under half of the gap to unresolved V genes and leave the rest unexplained. From that table come the V and J calls and clone size; the DNA was used to work out D and trimming. This sample gives more than 30,000 clones in total; around 80% of them show up just once. The top ten constitute about 2.1% of the sample.

The healthy control group was made up of roughly 39 blood donors, and the Finnish Red Cross blood service supplied their buffy coats. All TCR-sequenced material derived from peripheral blood: patient blood samples and healthy donor buffy coats. Ficoll-Hypaque gradient centrifugation was used to isolate peripheral blood mononuclear cells. CD4+ cells were magnetically purified from the buffy coats of healthy controls. The Gentra Puregene Cell and Tissue kit was used for genomic DNA extraction, and quantification was performed on a Qubit 2.0 fluorometer. On the study overall, not on this receptor specifically: Greater clonality appeared to be present in CD4-sorted patient repertoires than in healthy CD4+ repertoires, and the difference was retained after the putative leukemic clones were removed. The data were not HLA-matched, and the higher clonality in CD4+ T-LGLL than in CD8+ T-LGLL could be due to the relatively small sample size. Enrichment of TRBV06-family usage was observed among the top patient clones (8/27) relative to healthy controls (2/35). The main leukemic clonotypes were found to be private to each patient, although about 25% of the main leukemic clonotypes were detected at low frequency in the non-leukemic repertoires of other patients.

This clonotype was sampled from a human donor in good health. The sequenced sample was CD4+ T cells from blood buffy coats. The V gene is TRBV15 and the J gene is TRBJ2-5, and TRBD2 matches 8 of the central bases. The DNA sequence reads TGTGCCACCAGCATGGGCAGCGGGAGATTAGCTTTACAAGAGACCCAGTACTTC. The resulting protein is CATSMGSGRLALQETQYF.